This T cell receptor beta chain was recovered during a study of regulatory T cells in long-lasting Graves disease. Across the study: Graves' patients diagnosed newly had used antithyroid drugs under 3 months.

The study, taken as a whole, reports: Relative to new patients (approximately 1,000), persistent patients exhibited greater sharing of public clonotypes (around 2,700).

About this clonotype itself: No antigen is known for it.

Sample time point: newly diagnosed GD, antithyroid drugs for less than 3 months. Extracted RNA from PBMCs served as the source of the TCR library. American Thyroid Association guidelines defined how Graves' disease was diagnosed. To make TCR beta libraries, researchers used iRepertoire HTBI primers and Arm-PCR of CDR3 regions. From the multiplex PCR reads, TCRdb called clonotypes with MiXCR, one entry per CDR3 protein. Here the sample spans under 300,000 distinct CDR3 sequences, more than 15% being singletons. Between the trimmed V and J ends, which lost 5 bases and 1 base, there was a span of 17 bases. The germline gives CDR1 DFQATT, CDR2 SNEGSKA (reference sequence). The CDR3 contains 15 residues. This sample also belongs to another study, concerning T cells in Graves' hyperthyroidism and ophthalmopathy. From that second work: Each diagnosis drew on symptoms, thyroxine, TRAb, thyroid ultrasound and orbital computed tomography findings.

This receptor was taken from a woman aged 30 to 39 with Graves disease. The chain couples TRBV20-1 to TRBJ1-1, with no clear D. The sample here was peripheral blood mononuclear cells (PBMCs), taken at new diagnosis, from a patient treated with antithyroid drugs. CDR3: CSAGGSGGWNTEAFF. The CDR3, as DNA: TGCAGTGCTGGAGGTTCTGGAGGATGGAACACTGAAGCTTTCTTT.